This TCR beta chain appears in the sequencing data of a study of blood T cell repertoires in COVID-19. Clones were sequenced by immunoSEQ multiplex PCR, and TCRdb holds only the in-frame ones, with some missing. The sample carries more than 200,000 clones, roughly 85% recorded once. The CDR3 has 13 residues. Trimming took off 3 bases at V and 4 bases at J, with 8 bases between the two ends. Germline V lookup: CDR1 SNHLY, CDR2 FYNNEI. The material sequenced was peripheral blood. This clonotype was sampled from a woman aged 70-85 years with active or convalescent COVID-19. The rearrangement joins TRBV2 to TRBJ2-3, with D maybe TRBD1 (5 bases). The CDR3 is CASSEVGPDTQYF. In DNA, the CDR3 is TGTGCCAGCAGTGAGGTGGGGCCAGATACGCAGTATTTT.